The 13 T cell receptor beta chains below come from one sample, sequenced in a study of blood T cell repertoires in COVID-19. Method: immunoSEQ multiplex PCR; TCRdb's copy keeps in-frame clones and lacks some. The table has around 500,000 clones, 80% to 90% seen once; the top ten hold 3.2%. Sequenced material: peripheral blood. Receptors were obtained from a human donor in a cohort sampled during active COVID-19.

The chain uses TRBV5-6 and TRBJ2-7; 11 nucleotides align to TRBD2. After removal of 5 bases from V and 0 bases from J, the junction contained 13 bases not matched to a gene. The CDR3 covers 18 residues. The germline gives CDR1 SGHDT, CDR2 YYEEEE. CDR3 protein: CASRPGHRTSGFSYEQYF. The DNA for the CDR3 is TGTGCCAGCAGGCCGGGACACCGGACTAGCGGGTTCTCCTACGAGCAGTACTTC.

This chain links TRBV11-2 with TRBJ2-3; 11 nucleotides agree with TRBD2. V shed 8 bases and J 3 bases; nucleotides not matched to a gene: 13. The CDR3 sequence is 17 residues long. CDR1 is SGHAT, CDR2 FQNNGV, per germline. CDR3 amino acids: CASRRLAGGRKTDTQYF. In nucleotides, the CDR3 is TGTGCCAGCCGGAGGCTAGCGGGAGGCAGGAAAACAGATACGCAGTATTTT.

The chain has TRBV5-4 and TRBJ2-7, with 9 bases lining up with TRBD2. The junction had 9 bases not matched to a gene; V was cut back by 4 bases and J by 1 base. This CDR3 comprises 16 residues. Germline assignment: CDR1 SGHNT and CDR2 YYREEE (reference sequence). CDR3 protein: CASSPNPGLASYEQYF. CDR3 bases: TGTGCCAGCAGCCCAAACCCGGGACTAGCTTCCTACGAGCAGTACTTC.

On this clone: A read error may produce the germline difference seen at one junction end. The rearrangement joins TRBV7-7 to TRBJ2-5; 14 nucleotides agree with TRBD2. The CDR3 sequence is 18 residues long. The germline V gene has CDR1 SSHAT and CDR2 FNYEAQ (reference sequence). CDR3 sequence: CASSLDPPGLAGGETQYF. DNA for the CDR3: TGTGCTAGCAGCTTAGACCCTCCCGGACTAGCGGGAGGAGAGACCCAGTACTTC. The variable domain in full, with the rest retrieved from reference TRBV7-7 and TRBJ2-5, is GAGVSQSPRYKVTKRGQDVTLRCDPISSHATLYWYQQALGQGPEFLTYFNYEAQPDKSGLPSDRFSAERPEGSISTLTIQRTEQRDSAMYRCASSLDPPGLAGGETQYFGPGTRLLVL.

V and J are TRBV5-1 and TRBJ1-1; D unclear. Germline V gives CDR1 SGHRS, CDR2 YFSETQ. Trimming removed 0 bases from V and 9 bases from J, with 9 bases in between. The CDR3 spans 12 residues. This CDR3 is CASSLDSVQAFF. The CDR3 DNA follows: TGCGCCAGCAGCTTGGACAGTGTACAAGCTTTCTTT.

CDR3 residues: CATAERAGGNQPQHF. CDR3 DNA sequence: TGTGCCACCGCGGAAAGGGCAGGGGGAAATCAGCCCCAGCATTTT. The chain combines TRBV15 with TRBJ1-5; the match to TRBD1 covers 7 bases. The junction had 11 bases not matched to a gene; V was cut back by 8 bases and J by 4 bases. In germline, CDR1 is LNHNV, CDR2 YYDKDF (reference sequence). The CDR3 contains 15 residues.

The CDR3, as DNA: TGTGCCAGCAGTTTACTGACAGGGGGTAGCAATCAGCCCCAGCATTTT. This sequence encodes CASSLLTGGSNQPQHF. J is TRBJ1-5 and V is TRBV28, with TRBD1 matching 9 bases. The CDR3 loop spans 16 amino acids. Trimming at V came to 2 bases and at J to 0 bases, leaving 2 bases not matched to a gene. The germline gives CDR1 MDHEN, CDR2 SYDVKM.

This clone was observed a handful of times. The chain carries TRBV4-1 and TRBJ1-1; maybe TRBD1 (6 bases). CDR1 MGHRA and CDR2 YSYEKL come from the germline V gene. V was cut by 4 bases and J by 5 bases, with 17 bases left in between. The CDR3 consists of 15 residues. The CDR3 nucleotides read TGCGCCAGCAGCCGACCTGATGGGAGGGGGACTGAAGCTTTCTTT. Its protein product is CASSRPDGRGTEAFF.

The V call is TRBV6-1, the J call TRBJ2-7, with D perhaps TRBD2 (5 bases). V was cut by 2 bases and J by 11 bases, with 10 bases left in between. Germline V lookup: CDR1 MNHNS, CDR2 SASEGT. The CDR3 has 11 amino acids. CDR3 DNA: TGTGCCAGCAGTGAAAGGAGGTCCGAGTACTTC. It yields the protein CASSERRSEYF.

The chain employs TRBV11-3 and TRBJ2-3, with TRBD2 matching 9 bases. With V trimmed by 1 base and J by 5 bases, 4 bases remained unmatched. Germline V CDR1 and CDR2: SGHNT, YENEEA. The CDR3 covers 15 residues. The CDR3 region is CASSLASGKGDTQYF. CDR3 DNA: TGTGCCAGCAGCTTAGCTAGCGGGAAGGGAGATACGCAGTATTTT.

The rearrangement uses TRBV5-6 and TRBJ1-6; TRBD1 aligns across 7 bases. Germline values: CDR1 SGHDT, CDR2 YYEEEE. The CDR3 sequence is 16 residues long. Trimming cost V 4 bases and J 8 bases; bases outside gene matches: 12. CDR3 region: CASSRGAGGIDSPLHF. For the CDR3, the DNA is TGTGCCAGCAGCCGCGGGGCAGGGGGAATTGATTCACCCCTCCACTTT.

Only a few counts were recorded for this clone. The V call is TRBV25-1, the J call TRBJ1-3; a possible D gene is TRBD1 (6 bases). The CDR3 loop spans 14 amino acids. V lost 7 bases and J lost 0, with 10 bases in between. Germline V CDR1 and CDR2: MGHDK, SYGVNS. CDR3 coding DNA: TGTGCCAGCACGGACAGTTTCTCTGGAAACACCATATATTTT. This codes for CASTDSFSGNTIYF. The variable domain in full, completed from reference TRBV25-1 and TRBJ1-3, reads EADIYQTPRYLVIGTGKKITLECSQTMGHDKMYWYQQDPGMELHLIHYSYGVNSTEKGDLSSESTVSRIRTEHFPLTLESARPSHTSQYLCASTDSFSGNTIYFGEGSWLTVV.

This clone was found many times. For the CDR3, the DNA is TGTGCCAGCAGCTTGACTAGCGGGAGCCTCAATGAGCAGTTCTTC. Translated: CASSLTSGSLNEQFF. The chain links TRBV5-4 to TRBJ2-1, with TRBD2 matching over 11 bases. CDR1 and CDR2 (germline): SGHNT, YYREEE (reference sequence). V dropped 1 base and J dropped 6; count of bases not matched to a gene: 3. The CDR3 runs to 15 residues. Using reference TRBV5-4 and TRBJ2-1 for the parts outside the CDR3, the full variable domain is ETGVTQSPTHLIKTRGQQVTLRCSSQSGHNTVSWYQQALGQGPQFIFQYYREEENGRGNFPPRFSGLQFPNYSSELNVNALELDDSALYLCASSLTSGSLNEQFFGPGTRLTVL.